The 4 T cell receptor beta chains below were found in one sample sequenced in a study of molecular identifiers for immune sequencing clone quantification. MiXCR was run by TCRdb on the PCR reads, yielding one entry per CDR3 protein. Here the sample spans hundreds of thousands of distinct CDR3 sequences, roughly a quarter being singletons. Sample: naive CD8+ T cells from blood, with Jurkat cell RNA spiked in. The subset is: FACS-sorted CD8+CD4-CCR7+CD45RA+ naive T cells. Receptors were obtained from a human donor in good health. Some libraries in this study had Jurkat cell RNA spiked in.

This clonotype was recorded at least ten times. The chain carries TRBV27 and TRBJ2-4; 7 nucleotides match TRBD2. CDR3 length equals 14 residues. V was clipped by 5 bases and J by 7 bases; unmatched bases: 8. Germline V lookup: CDR1 MNHEY, CDR2 SMNVEV (reference sequence). The CDR3 bases are TGTGCCAGCAGTACGGGAGGTCGGAGGAACATTCAGTACTTC. Amino acid sequence: CASSTGGRRNIQYF.

This rearrangement joins TRBV13 to TRBJ1-2; 11 nucleotides line up with TRBD1. The germline gives CDR1 PRHDT, CDR2 FYEKMQ (reference sequence). This CDR3 has 15 residues. The V gene end was trimmed by 5 bases and the J gene end by 5 bases; junction bases not matched to a gene: 7. DNA of the CDR3: TGTGCCAGCAGCATCAGGACAGGGGGCTCTTATGGCTACACCTTC. Its translation is CASSIRTGGSYGYTF.

This clonotype was counted at least ten times. The rearrangement joins TRBV7-2 to TRBJ2-4; perhaps TRBD2 as D (6 bases). The CDR3 has 16 residues. V lost 0 bases and J 3 bases, leaving 12 bases between the germline ends. CDR1 is SGHTA and CDR2 is FQGNSA in the germline V gene. The CDR3 sequence is CASSLAGRFGKNIQYF. The DNA of the CDR3 is TGTGCCAGCAGCTTAGCAGGGAGGTTCGGCAAAAACATTCAGTACTTC.

This clonotype came up many times. This rearrangement joins TRBV4-1 to TRBJ2-3; D is perhaps TRBD2 (6 bases). The CDR3 has 14 residues. Looked up from germline, CDR1 is MGHRA and CDR2 is YSYEKL. Trimming removed 4 bases from V and 6 bases from J, with 14 bases in between. This CDR3 is CASSPAGGDDTQYF. Here the CDR3 DNA reads TGCGCCAGCAGCCCCGCCGGAGGGGATGATACGCAGTATTTT.